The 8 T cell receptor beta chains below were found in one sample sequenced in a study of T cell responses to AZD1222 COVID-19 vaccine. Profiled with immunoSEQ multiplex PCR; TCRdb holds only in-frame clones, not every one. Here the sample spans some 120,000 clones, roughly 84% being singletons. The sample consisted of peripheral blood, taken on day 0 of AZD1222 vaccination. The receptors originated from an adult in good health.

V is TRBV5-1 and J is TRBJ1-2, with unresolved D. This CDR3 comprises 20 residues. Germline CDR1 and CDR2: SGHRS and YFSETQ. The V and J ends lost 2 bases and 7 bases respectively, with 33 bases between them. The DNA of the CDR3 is TGCGCCAGCAGCTTCGATGGAGACCCCATGGCTACACCCATGGTCACTGGCTACACCTTC. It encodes CASSFDGDPMATPMVTGYTF.

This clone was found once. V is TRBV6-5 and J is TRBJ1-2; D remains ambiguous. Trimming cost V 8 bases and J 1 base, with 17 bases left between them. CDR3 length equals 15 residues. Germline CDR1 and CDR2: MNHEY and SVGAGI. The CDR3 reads CASSAGFFGNYGYTF. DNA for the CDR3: TGTGCCAGCTCCGCAGGCTTCTTCGGTAACTATGGCTACACCTTC.

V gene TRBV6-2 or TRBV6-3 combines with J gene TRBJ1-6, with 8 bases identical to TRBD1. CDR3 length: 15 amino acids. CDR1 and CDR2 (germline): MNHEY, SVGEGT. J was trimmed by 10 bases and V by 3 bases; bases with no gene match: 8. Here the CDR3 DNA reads TGTGCCAGCAGTTATTCCGGGACAGGATTCTCACCCCTCCACTTT. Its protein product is CASSYSGTGFSPLHF.

The CDR3 coding sequence is TGTGCCAGCAGCTTCAGACAGGGATCCCCAAGGGCTGGGGCCAACGTCCTGACTTTC. This gives the protein CASSFRQGSPRAGANVLTF. This chain joins TRBV7-2 and TRBJ2-6, with 7 bases that match TRBD1. From germline, CDR1 is SGHTA and CDR2 FQGNSA. J gave up 2 bases and V 3 bases, and 13 bases lay outside the gene matches. The CDR3 loop spans 19 amino acids.

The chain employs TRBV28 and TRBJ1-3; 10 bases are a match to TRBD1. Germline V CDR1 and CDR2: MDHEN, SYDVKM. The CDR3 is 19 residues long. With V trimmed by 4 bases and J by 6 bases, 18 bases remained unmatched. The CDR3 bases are TGTGCCAGCAGTTCACTTATTTACCCGACAGGGGGCGGCCTAAACACCATATATTTT. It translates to CASSSLIYPTGGGLNTIYF.

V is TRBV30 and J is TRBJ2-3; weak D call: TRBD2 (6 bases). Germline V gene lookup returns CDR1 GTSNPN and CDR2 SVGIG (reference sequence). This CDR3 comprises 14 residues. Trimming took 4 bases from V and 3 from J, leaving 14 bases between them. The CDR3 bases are TGTGCCTGGAATGGGGGGTTTTTAACAGATACGCAGTATTTT. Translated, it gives CAWNGGFLTDTQYF.

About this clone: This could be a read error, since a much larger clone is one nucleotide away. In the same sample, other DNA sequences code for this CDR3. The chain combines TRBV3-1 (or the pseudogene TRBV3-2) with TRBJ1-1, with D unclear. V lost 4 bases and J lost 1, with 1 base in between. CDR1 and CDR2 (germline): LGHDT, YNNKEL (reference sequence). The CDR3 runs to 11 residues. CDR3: CASSRNTEAFF. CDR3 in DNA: TGTGCCAGCAGCCGGAACACTGAAGCTTTCTTT.

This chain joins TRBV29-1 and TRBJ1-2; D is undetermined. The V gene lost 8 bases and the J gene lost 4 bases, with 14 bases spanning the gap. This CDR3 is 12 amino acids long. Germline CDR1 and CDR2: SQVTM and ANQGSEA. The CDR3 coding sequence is TGCAGCCCTGGCCCCGACGGCTATGGCTACACCTTC. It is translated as CSPGPDGYGYTF.